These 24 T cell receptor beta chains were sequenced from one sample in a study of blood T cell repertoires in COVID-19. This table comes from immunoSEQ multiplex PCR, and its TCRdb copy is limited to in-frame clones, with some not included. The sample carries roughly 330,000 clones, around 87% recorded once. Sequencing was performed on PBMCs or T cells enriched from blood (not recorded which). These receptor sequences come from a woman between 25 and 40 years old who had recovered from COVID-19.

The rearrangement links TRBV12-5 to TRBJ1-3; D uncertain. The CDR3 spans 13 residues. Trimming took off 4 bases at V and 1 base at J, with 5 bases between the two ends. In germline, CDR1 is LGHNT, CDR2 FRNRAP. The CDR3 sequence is CASGSPSGNTIYF. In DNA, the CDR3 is TGTGCTAGTGGTTCCCCGTCTGGAAACACCATATATTTT.

The CDR3 region has the DNA TGTGCCAGCGCCACCGGAGGCTATCGGTCCTACGAGCAGTACTTC. Translated: CASATGGYRSYEQYF. This rearrangement joins TRBV5-5 to TRBJ2-7, with a weak D call TRBD2 (5 bases). CDR1 and CDR2 (germline): SGHKS, YYEKEE (reference sequence). The CDR3 runs 15 residues. V dropped 7 bases and J dropped 1 base, with 18 bases sitting between them.

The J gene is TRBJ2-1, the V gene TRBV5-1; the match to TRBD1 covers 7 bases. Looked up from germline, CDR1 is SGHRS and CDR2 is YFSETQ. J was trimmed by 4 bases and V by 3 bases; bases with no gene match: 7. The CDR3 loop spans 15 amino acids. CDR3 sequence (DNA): TGCGCCAGCAGCTCAAAACGGGGACAGTACAATGAGCAGTTCTTC. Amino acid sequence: CASSSKRGQYNEQFF.

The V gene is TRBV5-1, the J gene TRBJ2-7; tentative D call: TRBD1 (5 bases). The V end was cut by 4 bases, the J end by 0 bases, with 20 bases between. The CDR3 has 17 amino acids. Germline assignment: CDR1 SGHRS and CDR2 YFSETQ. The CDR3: CASSHTWPTGPSYEQYF. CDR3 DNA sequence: TGCGCCAGCAGCCACACCTGGCCAACAGGTCCCTCCTACGAGCAGTACTTC.

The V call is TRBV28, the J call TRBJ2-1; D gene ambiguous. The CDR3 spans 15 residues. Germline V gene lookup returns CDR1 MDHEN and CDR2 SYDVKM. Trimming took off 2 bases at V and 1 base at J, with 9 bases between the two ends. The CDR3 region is CASSLVAGSYNEQFF. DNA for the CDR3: TGTGCCAGCAGTTTAGTTGCCGGTTCCTACAATGAGCAGTTCTTC.

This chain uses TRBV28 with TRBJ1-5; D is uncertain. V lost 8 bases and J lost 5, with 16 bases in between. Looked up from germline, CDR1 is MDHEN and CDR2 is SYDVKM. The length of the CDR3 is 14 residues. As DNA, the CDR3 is TGTGCCAGCCGAGGGCCCAATCGCGATCAGCCCCAGCATTTT. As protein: CASRGPNRDQPQHF.

The CDR3 here is CASSSYYLGRVDSGYTF. In DNA, the CDR3 is TGTGCCAGCAGCTCCTACTATTTGGGCAGGGTTGATAGTGGCTACACCTTC. The J gene is TRBJ1-2, the V gene TRBV7-3, with D possibly matching TRBD1 (5 bases). Germline V CDR1 and CDR2: SGHTA, FQGTGA. The length of the CDR3 is 17 residues. Between the trimmed V and J ends, which lost 4 bases and 7 bases, there was a span of 25 bases. The full variable domain, its missing parts supplied by reference TRBV7-3 and TRBJ1-2, is GAGVSQTPSNKVTEKGKYVELRCDPISGHTALYWYRQSLGQGPEFLIYFQGTGAADDSGLPNDRFFAVRPEGSVSTLKIQRTERGDSAVYLCASSSYYLGRVDSGYTFGSGTRLTVV.

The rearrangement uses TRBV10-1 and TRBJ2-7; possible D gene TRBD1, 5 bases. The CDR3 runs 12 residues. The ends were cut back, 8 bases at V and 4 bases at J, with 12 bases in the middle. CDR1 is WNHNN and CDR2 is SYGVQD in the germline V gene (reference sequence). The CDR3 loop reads CASATGAYEQYF. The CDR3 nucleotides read TGCGCCAGCGCCACAGGTGCATACGAGCAGTACTTC.

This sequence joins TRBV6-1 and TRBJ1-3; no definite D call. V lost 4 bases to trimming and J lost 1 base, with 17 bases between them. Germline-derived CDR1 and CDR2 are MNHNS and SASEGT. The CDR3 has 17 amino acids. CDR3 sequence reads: CASSVQPADSSGNTIYF. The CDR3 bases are TGTGCCAGCAGTGTTCAACCCGCCGATAGTTCTGGAAACACCATATATTTT.

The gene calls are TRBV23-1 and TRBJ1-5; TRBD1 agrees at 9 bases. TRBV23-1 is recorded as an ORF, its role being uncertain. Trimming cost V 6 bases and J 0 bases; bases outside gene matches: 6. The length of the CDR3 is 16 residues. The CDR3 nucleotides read TGCGCCAGCAGCACCGGACAGGGGCATAGCAATCAGCCCCAGCATTTT. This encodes CASSTGQGHSNQPQHF.

In DNA form, the CDR3 reads TGTGCCAGCAGTTTTCGATCGAGGATCCAAGAGACCCAGTACTTC. Protein: CASSFRSRIQETQYF. The V call is TRBV28, the J call TRBJ2-5; D ambiguous. Germline V gives CDR1 MDHEN, CDR2 SYDVKM. CDR3 size: 15 residues. V was clipped by 3 bases and J by 1 base, with 12 bases between them.

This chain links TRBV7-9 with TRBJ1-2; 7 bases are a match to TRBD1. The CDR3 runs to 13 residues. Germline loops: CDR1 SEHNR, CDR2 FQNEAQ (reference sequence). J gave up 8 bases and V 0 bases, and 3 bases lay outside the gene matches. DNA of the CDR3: TGTGCCAGCAGCTTAGCCCAGGGGGTGGGCTACACCTTC. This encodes CASSLAQGVGYTF.

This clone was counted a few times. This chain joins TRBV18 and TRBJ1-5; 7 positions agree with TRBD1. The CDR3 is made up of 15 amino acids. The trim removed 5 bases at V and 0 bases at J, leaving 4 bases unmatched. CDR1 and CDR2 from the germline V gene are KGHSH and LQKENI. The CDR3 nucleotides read TGTGCCAGCTCAAGGACAGGTTTTAGCAATCAGCCCCAGCATTTT. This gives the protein CASSRTGFSNQPQHF. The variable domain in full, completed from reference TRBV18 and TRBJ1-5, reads NAGVMQNPRHLVRRRGQEARLRCSPMKGHSHVYWYRQLPEEGLKFMVYLQKENIIDESGMPKERFSAEFPKEGPSILRIQQVVRGDSAAYFCASSRTGFSNQPQHFGDGTRLSIL.

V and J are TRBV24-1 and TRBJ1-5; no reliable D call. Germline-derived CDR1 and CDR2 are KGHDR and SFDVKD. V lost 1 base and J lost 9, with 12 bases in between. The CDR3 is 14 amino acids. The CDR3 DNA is TGTGCCACCAGTGATTTTCGGGCTGGAGGGCCCCAGCATTTT. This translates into CATSDFRAGGPQHF.

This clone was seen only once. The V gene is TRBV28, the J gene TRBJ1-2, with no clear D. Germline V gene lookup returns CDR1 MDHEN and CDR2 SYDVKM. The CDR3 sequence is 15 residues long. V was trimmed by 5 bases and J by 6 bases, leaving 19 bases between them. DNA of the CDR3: TGTGCCAGCAGTCTTACTCCCTCCGTAGTGGATGGCTACACCTTC. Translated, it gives CASSLTPSVVDGYTF.

Here the CDR3 DNA reads TGTGCCAGCAGTGAGATCTTTGCGAGGGCCCTAGCTGAAGCTTTCTTT. The encoded protein is CASSEIFARALAEAFF. The chain joins TRBV6-1 to TRBJ1-1; D is unclear. The length of the CDR3 is 16 residues. V was trimmed by 3 bases and J by 6 bases, leaving 20 bases between them. Germline V gives CDR1 MNHNS, CDR2 SASEGT.

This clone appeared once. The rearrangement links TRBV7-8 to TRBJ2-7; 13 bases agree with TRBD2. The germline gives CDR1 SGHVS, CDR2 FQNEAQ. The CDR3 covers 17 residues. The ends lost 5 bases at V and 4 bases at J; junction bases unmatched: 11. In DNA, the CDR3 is TGTGCCAGCAGCCTAGGACTAGCGGGAGTTAGGATTTACGAGCAGTACTTC. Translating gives CASSLGLAGVRIYEQYF.

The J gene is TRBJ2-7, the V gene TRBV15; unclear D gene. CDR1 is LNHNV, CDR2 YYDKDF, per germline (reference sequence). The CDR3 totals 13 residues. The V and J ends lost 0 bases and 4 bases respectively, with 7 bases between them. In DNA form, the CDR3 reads TGTGCCACCAGCAGAGAAACATTTTACGAGCAGTACTTC. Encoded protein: CATSRETFYEQYF.

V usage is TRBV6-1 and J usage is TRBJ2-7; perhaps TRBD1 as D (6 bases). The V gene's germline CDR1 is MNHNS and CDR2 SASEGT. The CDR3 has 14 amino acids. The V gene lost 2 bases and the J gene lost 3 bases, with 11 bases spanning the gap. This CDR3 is CASSEYEGDYEQYF. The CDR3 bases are TGTGCCAGCAGTGAATATGAGGGGGACTACGAGCAGTACTTC.

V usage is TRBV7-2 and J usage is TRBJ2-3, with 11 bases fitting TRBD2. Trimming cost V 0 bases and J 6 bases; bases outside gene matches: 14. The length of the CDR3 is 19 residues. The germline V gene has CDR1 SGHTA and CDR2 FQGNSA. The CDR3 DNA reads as TGTGCCAGCAGCTTAGCTGTGGGACTAGCGGCCACGAAAGGGGATACGCAGTATTTT. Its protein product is CASSLAVGLAATKGDTQYF.

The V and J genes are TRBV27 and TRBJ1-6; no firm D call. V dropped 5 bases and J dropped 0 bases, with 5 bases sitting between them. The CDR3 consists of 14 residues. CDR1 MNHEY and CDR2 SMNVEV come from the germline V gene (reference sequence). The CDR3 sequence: CASSLRSYNSPLHF. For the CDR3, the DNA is TGTGCCAGCAGTCTGCGCTCCTATAATTCACCCCTCCACTTT.

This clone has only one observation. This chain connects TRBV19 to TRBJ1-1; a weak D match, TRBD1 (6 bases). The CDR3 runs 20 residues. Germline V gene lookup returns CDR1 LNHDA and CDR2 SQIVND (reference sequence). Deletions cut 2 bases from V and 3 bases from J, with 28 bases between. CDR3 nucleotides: TGTGCCAGTAGTATACGGCCCCAAGAACCTTTCCGGGACATCGACACTGAAGCTTTCTTT. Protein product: CASSIRPQEPFRDIDTEAFF.

CDR3 loop: CASSPSGREYTF. The CDR3 DNA reads as TGTGCCAGTAGCCCTTCCGGACGGGAGTACACCTTC. The chain links TRBV19 to TRBJ1-2; no clear D gene. Germline V gene data show CDR1 as LNHDA and CDR2 as SQIVND (reference sequence). This CDR3 region has 12 residues. V lost 6 bases and J 11 bases, leaving 16 bases between the germline ends.

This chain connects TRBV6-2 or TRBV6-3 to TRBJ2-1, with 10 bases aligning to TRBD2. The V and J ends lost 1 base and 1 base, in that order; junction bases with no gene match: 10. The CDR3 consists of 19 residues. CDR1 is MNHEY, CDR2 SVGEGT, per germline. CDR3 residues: CASSYLSYRLAGSYNEQFF. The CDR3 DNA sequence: TGTGCCAGCAGTTACTTATCATATAGACTAGCGGGTTCCTACAATGAGCAGTTCTTC.